This TCR beta chain is from a study of human T cells and chemical hapten exposure. This clonotype was observed a few times. Time point reported: pre-sensitization, week 0. The sample's treatment: therapeutic diphenylcyclopropenone sensitization with weekly scalp DPC. The CDR3 extends over 13 amino acids. Deletions cut 7 bases from V and 3 bases from J, with 10 bases between. TCRdb re-derived calls from the RACE reads in MiXCR, one entry per CDR3 protein. Among 50,000 to 65,000 distinct CDR3 sequences, approximately 8.8% were seen once, and the ten largest hold 13% to 15%. The TCR was taken from a woman between 40 and 50 years old with alopecia areata. Some clones in this sample may be carry-over from other donors' samples. This specimen was whole blood, taken in connection with sensitization to the hapten diphenylcyclopropenone (DPC). This chain links TRBV12-3 or TRBV12-4 with TRBJ1-5; D is unresolved. CDR3 amino acids: CASIALSNQPQHF. For the CDR3, the DNA is TGTGCCAGCATTGCACTTTCCAATCAGCCCCAGCATTTT.